Below, 10 T cell receptor beta chains from the same sample are listed, as sequenced in a study of T-cell memory formation after mild COVID-19. TCRdb called the 5' RACE reads again in MiXCR, with one record for every CDR3 protein. This table has about 280,000 distinct CDR3 sequences, roughly 8.2% appearing once. Source material: PBMCs or a T cell subset sorted from them (not recorded which). These receptors all stem from a man between 18 and 35 years old who had mild COVID-19 (a few samples of this study predate the infection). Cell type and time point are not known.

The V call is TRBV13, the J call TRBJ1-3, with no clear D. Germline V gene sequence: CDR1 PRHDT, CDR2 FYEKMQ (reference sequence). This CDR3 spans 11 amino acids. Trimming shortened V by 8 bases and J by 3 bases, and 5 bases separated the two germline ends. The CDR3 region is CASADGNTIYF. CDR3 coding DNA: TGTGCCAGCGCTGATGGAAACACCATATATTTT.

The chain recombines TRBV7-9 with TRBJ1-5; the D is unclear. This CDR3 has 13 amino acids. V lost 1 base and J lost 9, with 10 bases in between. Germline assignment: CDR1 SEHNR and CDR2 FQNEAQ (reference sequence). CDR3 sequence reads: CASSLEPPWPQHF. The CDR3 nucleotides are TGTGCCAGCAGCTTAGAGCCCCCATGGCCCCAGCATTTT.

This clonotype was observed a handful of times. This chain links TRBV5-1 with TRBJ2-7; weak D call: TRBD1 (6 bases). Trimming took off 3 bases at V and 2 bases at J, with 9 bases between the two ends. This CDR3 contains 13 residues. The germline V gene encodes CDR1 SGHRS and CDR2 YFSETQ. CDR3 loop: CASSSDSAYEQYF. The CDR3 DNA reads TGCGCCAGCAGCTCGGACAGCGCCTACGAGCAGTACTTC.

The CDR3 is CASSHGQGIDTQYF. The CDR3, as DNA: TGTGCCAGCAGTCACGGACAGGGCATAGATACGCAGTATTTT. This rearrangement joins TRBV6-2 or TRBV6-3 to TRBJ2-3; 8 nucleotides match TRBD1. The CDR3 has 14 residues. The germline V gene has CDR1 MNHEY and CDR2 SVGEGT. V was pared by 5 bases and J by 5 bases, with 6 bases of the junction left unmatched.

This clonotype was counted many times. The V and J genes are TRBV27 and TRBJ2-6; D call uncertain. The CDR3 has 13 residues. The germline gives CDR1 MNHEY, CDR2 SMNVEV (reference sequence). The V gene lost 6 bases and the J gene lost 0 bases, with 3 bases spanning the gap. The CDR3 sequence is CASRLSGANVLTF. Here the CDR3 DNA reads TGTGCCAGCAGGCTCTCTGGGGCCAACGTCCTGACTTTC. Together with reference TRBV27 and TRBJ2-6, the CDR3 gives the full variable domain: EAQVTQNPRYLITVTGKKLTVTCSQNMNHEYMSWYRQDPGLGLRQIYYSMNVEVTDKGDVPEGYKVSRKEKRNFPLILESPSPNQTSLYFCASRLSGANVLTFGAGSRLTVL.

The chain combines TRBV19 with TRBJ1-1; perhaps TRBD1 as D (6 bases). The CDR3 contains 14 residues. V was pared by 5 bases and J by 2 bases, with 12 bases between. Germline V gives CDR1 LNHDA, CDR2 SQIVND (reference sequence). The CDR3 region has the DNA TGTGCCAGTAGTCTCTTGGACAGCAACACTGAAGCTTTCTTT. It yields the protein CASSLLDSNTEAFF.

In its sample, this clonotype was seen many times. This chain's CDR3 is CASSLTRGGPSSYNEQFF. DNA of the CDR3: TGTGCCAGCAGCTTAACCAGGGGGGGCCCGAGCTCCTACAATGAGCAGTTCTTC. J is TRBJ2-1 and V is TRBV7-3; D may be TRBD1 or TRBD2 (7 bases each). V dropped 0 bases and J dropped 0 bases, with 15 bases sitting between them. This CDR3 region has 18 residues. Germline CDR1 is SGHTA and CDR2 is FQGTGA. The variable domain in full, completed from reference TRBV7-3 and TRBJ2-1, reads GAGVSQTPSNKVTEKGKYVELRCDPISGHTALYWYRQSLGQGPEFLIYFQGTGAADDSGLPNDRFFAVRPEGSVSTLKIQRTERGDSAVYLCASSLTRGGPSSYNEQFFGPGTRLTVL.

The chain uses TRBV9 and TRBJ2-2, with no clear D. CDR3 length: 13 amino acids. Deletions cut 4 bases from V and 6 bases from J, with 10 bases between. Germline assignment: CDR1 SGDLS and CDR2 YYNGEE. In DNA form, the CDR3 reads TGTGCCAGCAGCTCCGGGTTTTCCGGGGAGCTGTTTTTT. It codes for CASSSGFSGELFF.

This clonotype was counted a few times. The CDR3 is CASRTSGQGVYGYTF. The CDR3 DNA follows: TGCGCCAGCAGGACTTCAGGGCAGGGAGTCTATGGCTACACCTTC. V and J are TRBV5-1 and TRBJ1-2; D perhaps matches TRBD1 (5 bases). CDR1 and CDR2 (germline): SGHRS, YFSETQ. The V and J ends lost 5 bases and 4 bases respectively, with 18 bases between them. The CDR3 has 15 amino acids. Using reference TRBV5-1 and TRBJ1-2 for the parts outside the CDR3, the full variable domain is KAGVTQTPRYLIKTRGQQVTLSCSPISGHRSVSWYQQTPGQGLQFLFEYFSETQRNKGNFPGRFSGRQFSNSRSEMNVSTLELGDSALYLCASRTSGQGVYGYTFGSGTRLTVV.

The V gene is TRBV5-1, the J gene TRBJ2-7, with D possibly matching TRBD2 (5 bases). The ends were cut back, 0 bases at V and 2 bases at J, with 12 bases in the middle. Germline CDR1 SGHRS, CDR2 YFSETQ. The CDR3 length is 15 residues. In DNA, the CDR3 is TGCGCCAGCAGCTTGGGAGGGCTGAGGGCCTACGAGCAGTACTTC. It codes for CASSLGGLRAYEQYF.